Following are 9 T cell receptor beta chains from one sample sequenced in a study of shared clonotypes between healthy human individuals. Naivety among CD8 cells was defined by CD45RO negativity and positive CCR7 selection, thereby excluding terminally differentiated effector memory CD45RA+ cells. Profiling relied on immunoSEQ multiplex PCR, and the TCRdb table lists in-frame clones only, not all of them. Of about 2.1 million clones listed, 85% to 95% are singletons. The sequencing sample was made of naive CD8+ T cells from PBMCs. Every receptor here comes from a man aged 18 to 30 in good health. Some clones in this sample may be carry-over from other donors' samples.

This rearrangement joins TRBV6-6 to TRBJ2-1; 10 bases agree with TRBD1. This CDR3 spans 16 amino acids. V shed 0 bases and J 6 bases; nucleotides not matched to a gene: 5. The germline CDR1 and CDR2 sequences are MNHNY and SVGAGI (reference sequence). CDR3 amino acids: CASSYSGTGVFNEQFF. CDR3 sequence (DNA): TGTGCCAGCAGTTACTCCGGGACAGGGGTATTCAATGAGCAGTTCTTC.

This chain uses TRBV28 with TRBJ2-4; TRBD2 is a possible D gene (5 bases). The CDR3 has 17 amino acids. In germline, CDR1 is MDHEN, CDR2 SYDVKM. V lost 2 bases and J lost 1, with 15 bases in between. CDR3 amino acids: CASSLVWLAEAKNIQYF. The CDR3 DNA follows: TGTGCCAGCAGTTTAGTCTGGCTAGCTGAGGCCAAAAACATTCAGTACTTC.

This clone is a singleton in its sample. The chain is built from TRBV29-1 and TRBJ2-1; D call uncertain. The germline V and J ends were trimmed by 8 bases and 6 bases, with 11 bases remaining between them. The germline CDR1 and CDR2 sequences are SQVTM and ANQGSEA. The CDR3 has 11 residues. The CDR3 spells CSSVLGNEQFF. The CDR3 nucleotides read TGCAGCTCTGTACTGGGCAATGAGCAGTTCTTC.

The chain is built from TRBV5-5 and TRBJ1-2; D possibly corresponds to TRBD1 (5 bases). The V and J ends lost 5 bases and 4 bases respectively, with 12 bases between them. Germline V CDR1 and CDR2: SGHKS, YYEKEE (reference sequence). The CDR3 extends over 13 amino acids. This CDR3 reads CASSPGGGYGYTF. CDR3 bases: TGTGCCAGCAGTCCCGGTGGGGGCTATGGCTACACCTTC.

This clone was found once. V and J are TRBV5-1 and TRBJ1-1; D gene ambiguous. CDR1 is SGHRS and CDR2 is YFSETQ in the germline V gene. V lost 1 base, J lost 2 bases, and 9 bases lay in between. The CDR3 totals 14 residues. The CDR3 reads CASSLRALNTEAFF. The CDR3 DNA is TGCGCCAGCAGCTTGCGGGCCTTAAACACTGAAGCTTTCTTT.

The rearrangement joins TRBV27 to TRBJ2-7; D perhaps matches TRBD1 (6 bases). CDR1 MNHEY and CDR2 SMNVEV come from the germline V gene (reference sequence). Trimming took off 6 bases at V and 1 base at J, with 13 bases between the two ends. CDR3 length equals 14 residues. CDR3 sequence reads: CASSELDSSYEQYF. In nucleotides, the CDR3 is TGTGCCAGCAGCGAACTGGACAGTTCCTACGAGCAGTACTTC.

The V call is TRBV7-9, the J call TRBJ2-1, with D possibly TRBD1 on 5 matching bases. Per the germline V gene, CDR1 is SEHNR and CDR2 is FQNEAQ (reference sequence). The CDR3 contains 15 residues. V gave up 5 bases and J gave up 7 bases, with 18 bases separating them. CDR3 in amino acids: CASSPIIGAYNEQFF. In DNA form, the CDR3 reads TGTGCCAGCAGCCCCATAATTGGGGCATATAATGAGCAGTTCTTC.

The V and J genes are TRBV11-1 and TRBJ2-1, with D possibly matching TRBD2 (5 bases). The germline V gene has CDR1 SGHAT and CDR2 FQDESV (reference sequence). The CDR3 is 15 amino acids. Trimming stripped 7 bases from V and 10 bases from J, with 23 bases between. The CDR3 DNA sequence: TGTGCCAGCACCAAGGATGGGAGCAGGATTCGCGAGCAGTTCTTC. The encoded protein is CASTKDGSRIREQFF.

For the CDR3, the DNA is TGTGCCAGCAGCAACCAAGCGGGAGGGCCAACCCACGAGCAGTACTTC. Translated: CASSNQAGGPTHEQYF. This chain joins TRBV21-1 and TRBJ2-7; the table's D call of TRBD2 was not tested on the DNA. TRBV21-1 is a pseudogene locus. The CDR3 consists of 16 residues.